This T cell receptor beta chain derives from a study of T cells in Graves' hyperthyroidism and ophthalmopathy. There were TCR beta CDR3 regions amplified from RNA transcripts. With the HTBI primer set, the TCR CDR3 went through a first round of RT-PCR. TCRdb ran MiXCR on the multiplex PCR reads and lists one entry per CDR3 protein. The table has about 660,000 distinct CDR3 sequences, 40% to 55% seen once; the top ten hold about 7.7%. The study, taken as a whole, reports: Most clonotypes expanded in the thyroid (above 0.001) were also present in blood. In simple terms, a model built on 13 V-J features told ophthalmopathy apart from stable hyperthyroidism.

Notes on this clonotype: Antigen: not known.

Trimming cost V 4 bases and J 7 bases, with 10 bases left between them. In germline, CDR1 is SQVTM, CDR2 ANQGSEA. The CDR3 totals 12 residues. Uncontrolled infection, other autoimmune disease, pregnancy or lactation excluded patients. Clinical symptoms, serum thyroxine and TRAb, thyroid ultrasound and orbital computed tomography were used for the diagnoses. Sequencing was done on a sample of peripheral blood or thyroid tissue (not recorded which). V is TRBV29-1 and J is TRBJ1-4; D perhaps matches TRBD1 (6 bases). This TCR came from an adult man with Graves' disease, either hyperthyroidism or ophthalmopathy (not recorded which). DNA of the CDR3: TGCAGCGTTGGGGGGCCGGGTGAAAAACTGTTTTTT. Protein product: CSVGGPGEKLFF.